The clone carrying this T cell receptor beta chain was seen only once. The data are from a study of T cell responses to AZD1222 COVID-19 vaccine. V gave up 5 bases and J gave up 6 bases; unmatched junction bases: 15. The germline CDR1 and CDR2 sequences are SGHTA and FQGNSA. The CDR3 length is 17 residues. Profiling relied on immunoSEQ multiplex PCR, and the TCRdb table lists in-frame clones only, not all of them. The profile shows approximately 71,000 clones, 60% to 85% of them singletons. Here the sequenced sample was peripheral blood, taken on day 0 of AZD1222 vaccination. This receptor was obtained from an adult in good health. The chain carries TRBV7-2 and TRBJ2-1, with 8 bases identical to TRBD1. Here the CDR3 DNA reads TGTGCCAGCAGCAGGAGGGGGAGGACAGGGCTCGGCAATGAGCAGTTCTTC. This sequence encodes CASSRRGRTGLGNEQFF.